This TCR beta chain emerged from a study of vaccination and CD4 T cells after COVID-19. Regarding the study as a whole: In convalescent patients, 304 of 307 vaccine-specific clones were spike mono-reactive. In median terms, SARS-CoV-2-reactive clonotypes went from approximately 21 to 40, a nonsignificant rise. A relatively small number of convalescent patients were studied, and no early post-infection timepoints were included.

TCRdb recomputed calls from the PCR reads with MiXCR, one row per CDR3 protein. The profile covers 15,000 to 20,000 distinct CDR3 sequences, with approximately 62% appearing a single time and roughly 1.1% taken by the ten largest. There are a few counts of this clonotype. Its antigen is as yet unknown. The receptor was isolated from a human donor who had recovered from COVID-19. Sequences were derived from CD4+ T cells from blood, sampled after SARS-CoV-2 vaccination.

The CDR3, as DNA: TGCAGTGCTAGACTCGGGAGGACGGGATACAATGAGCAGTTCTTC. Its protein product is CSARLGRTGYNEQFF. The chain uses TRBV20-1 and TRBJ2-1, with 7 bases fitting TRBD2. The CDR3 covers 15 residues. Germline loops: CDR1 DFQATT, CDR2 SNEGSKA (reference sequence). V lost 2 bases, J lost 4 bases, and 8 bases stayed unmatched.